This T cell receptor beta chain appears in the sequencing data of a study of blood T cell repertoires in COVID-19. For the study at large: The samples span acute and convalescent COVID-19 from the United States, Italy and Spain.

TCRdb's table, derived via immunoSEQ multiplex PCR, lists solely in-frame clones and lacks some. The table includes over 200,000 clones, about nine tenths detected once. The CDR3 extends over 14 amino acids. Germline CDR1 and CDR2: LGHNT and FRNRAP. V lost 5 bases to trimming and J lost 7 bases; unmatched junction nucleotides: 10. Participants' reported clinical history set cohort assignment. The sequenced material came from PBMCs or T cells enriched from blood (not recorded which). This TCR came from a man between 18 and 35 years old who had recovered from COVID-19. V usage is TRBV12-5 and J usage is TRBJ2-7, with TRBD1 identical over 8 bases. The DNA of the CDR3 is TGTGCTAGTGGTAGGGACAGGCCTTCCTCGGAGCAGTACTTC. It translates to CASGRDRPSSEQYF.